The present T cell receptor (beta chain) was sequenced within a study of Ad26.COV2.S vaccination and SARS-CoV-2 variants. Overall study results and limits: The TCR-based breadth and depth measures might underestimate overall T cell responses.

The CDR3 totals 16 residues. V shed 4 bases, J shed 8 bases, and the junction held 9 bases outside the gene matches. CDR1 and CDR2 from the germline V gene are SEHNR and FQNEAQ (reference sequence). Measured with immunoSEQ multiplex PCR; TCRdb has only the in-frame clones, and not every one. The repertoire holds around 300,000 clones, with less than 90% as singletons. Noted treatment: around 19 received Ad26.COV2.S at low or high dose, single or two shots; roughly 5 received placebo; per-sample allocation not given. The samples were gathered on day 63 after the first injection of vaccine or placebo. To note about this clone: Its matching antigen is unknown.

This receptor was obtained from a person aged 18 to 65 who received the Ad26.COV2.S COVID-19 vaccine or a placebo. The chain combines TRBV7-9 with TRBJ2-1; 12 positions match TRBD2. The sample was peripheral blood, taken in a trial of Ad26.COV2.S vaccine versus placebo. The CDR3 coding sequence is TGTGCCAGCAGCTCCGACCGACTAGCGGGAGAGGATGAGCAGTTCTTC. It yields the protein CASSSDRLAGEDEQFF.